Below, 7 T cell receptor beta chains from the same sample are listed, as sequenced in a study of blood T cells in healthy people across ages. The second PCR ran 7 to 11 cycles with a sample-barcoded 5' primer and J-beta primers. MiXCR was run by TCRdb on the 5' RACE reads, yielding one entry per CDR3 protein. The sample contains fewer than 2,000,000 distinct CDR3 sequences, roughly 32% of which appear only once. The sequencing sample was made of blood. The origin of the receptors is a woman younger than 45 in good health.

This clonotype was counted between two and nine times. This chain uses TRBV7-9 with TRBJ2-1; D unclear. V lost 2 bases and J 0 bases, leaving 11 bases between the germline ends. The CDR3 is 16 amino acids. Germline V gives CDR1 SEHNR, CDR2 FQNEAQ (reference sequence). The DNA for the CDR3 is TGTGCCAGCAGCTTATGGGCATCTTTCTCCTACAATGAGCAGTTCTTC. Protein product: CASSLWASFSYNEQFF.

The V and J genes are TRBV20-1 and TRBJ1-1; tentative D call: TRBD1 (5 bases). The CDR3 runs to 13 residues. V was clipped by 7 bases and J by 8 bases, with 20 bases between them. Germline CDR1 DFQATT, CDR2 SNEGSKA (reference sequence). The CDR3 protein is CSGPPGGQTEAFF. The CDR3 bases are TGCAGTGGGCCCCCGGGCGGACAAACCGAAGCTTTCTTT.

The chain couples TRBV7-3 to TRBJ2-7; D is perhaps TRBD1 (6 bases). From germline, CDR1 is SGHTA and CDR2 FQGTGA. V was trimmed by 0 bases and J by 7 bases, leaving 19 bases between them. The CDR3 spans 16 residues. CDR3 nucleotides: TGTGCCAGCAGCTTAACGGCCGCAGGGGCTGACAATGAGCAGTACTTC. Residues: CASSLTAAGADNEQYF.

This clonotype has a handful of counts. The chain recombines TRBV3-1 with TRBJ2-3; 10 bases align to TRBD2. Germline V gives CDR1 LGHDT, CDR2 YNNKEL (reference sequence). V lost 3 bases to trimming and J lost 1 base; unmatched junction nucleotides: 4. The CDR3 has 16 amino acids. The CDR3, as DNA: TGTGCCAGCAGCCATCCGGGGACTAGCGGCACAGATACGCAGTATTTT. Translating gives CASSHPGTSGTDTQYF.

This clonotype was observed a few times. The J gene is TRBJ1-2, the V gene TRBV4-1, with D perhaps TRBD1 (6 bases). Germline V lookup: CDR1 MGHRA, CDR2 YSYEKL. V lost 1 base, J lost 8 bases, and 14 bases lay in between. The CDR3 runs 14 residues. The CDR3 protein is CASSQGGGIGGYTF. The CDR3 coding sequence is TGCGCCAGCAGCCAAGGAGGGGGGATAGGAGGCTACACCTTC.

In this sample, this clonotype turned up many times. The rearrangement joins TRBV7-9 to TRBJ2-3; D call uncertain. This CDR3 contains 13 residues. Per germline, CDR1 SEHNR and CDR2 FQNEAQ (reference sequence). With 8 bases removed from V and 0 bases from J, the gap between germline ends came to 9 bases. The CDR3 protein is CASRETSTDTQYF. CDR3 DNA: TGTGCCAGCCGAGAAACTAGCACAGATACGCAGTATTTT. Looking up the rest from reference TRBV7-9 and TRBJ2-3 gives the full variable domain: DTGVSQNPRHKITKRGQNVTFRCDPISEHNRLYWYRQTLGQGPEFLTYFQNEAQLEKSRLLSDRFSAERPKGSFSTLEIQRTEQGDSAMYLCASRETSTDTQYFGPGTRLTVL.

The genes are TRBV12-3 or TRBV12-4 and TRBJ2-7; 9 nucleotides align to TRBD1. The J call may be faulty, since TRBJ2-5 better matches the DNA end. This CDR3 is 13 amino acids long. The CDR3 nucleotides read TGTGCCAGCAGAGGACAGGGGAAGGGGACCCAGTACTTC. Amino acid sequence: CASRGQGKGTQYF.